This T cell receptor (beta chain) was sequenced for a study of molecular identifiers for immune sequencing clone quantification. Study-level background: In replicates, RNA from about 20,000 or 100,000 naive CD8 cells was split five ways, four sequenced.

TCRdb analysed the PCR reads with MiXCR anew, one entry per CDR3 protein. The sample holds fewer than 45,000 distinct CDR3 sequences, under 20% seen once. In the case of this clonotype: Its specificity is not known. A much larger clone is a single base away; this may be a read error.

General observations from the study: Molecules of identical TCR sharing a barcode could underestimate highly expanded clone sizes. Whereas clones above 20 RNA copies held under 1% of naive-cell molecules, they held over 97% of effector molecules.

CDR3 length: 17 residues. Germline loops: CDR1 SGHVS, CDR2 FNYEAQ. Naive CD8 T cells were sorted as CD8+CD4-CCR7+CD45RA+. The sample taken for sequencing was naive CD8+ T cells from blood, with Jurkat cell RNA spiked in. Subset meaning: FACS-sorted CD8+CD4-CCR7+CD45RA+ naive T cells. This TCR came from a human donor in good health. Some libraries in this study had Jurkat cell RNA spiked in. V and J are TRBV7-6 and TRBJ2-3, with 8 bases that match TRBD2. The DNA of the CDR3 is TGTGCCAGCAGCTTAGTAGCGGGGAGCTTACTCACAGGTACGCAGTATTTT. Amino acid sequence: CASSLVAGSLLTGTQYF. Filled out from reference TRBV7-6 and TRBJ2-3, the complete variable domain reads GAGVSQSPRYKVTKRGQDVALRCDPISGHVSLYWYRQALGQGPEFLTYFNYEAQQDKSGLPNDRFSAERPEGSISTLTIQRTEQRDSAMYRCASSLVAGSLLTGTQYFGPGTRLTVL.